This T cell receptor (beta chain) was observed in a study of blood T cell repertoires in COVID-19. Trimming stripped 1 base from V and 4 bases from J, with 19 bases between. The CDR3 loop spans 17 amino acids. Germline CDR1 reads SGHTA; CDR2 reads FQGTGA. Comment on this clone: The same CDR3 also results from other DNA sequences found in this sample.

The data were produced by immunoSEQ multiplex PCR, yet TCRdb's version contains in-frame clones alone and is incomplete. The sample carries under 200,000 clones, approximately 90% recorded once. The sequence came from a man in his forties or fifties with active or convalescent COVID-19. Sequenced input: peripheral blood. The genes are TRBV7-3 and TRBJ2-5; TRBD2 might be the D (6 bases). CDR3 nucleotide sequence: TGTGCCAGCAGCTTAATGGGGGTGGGGGGTTTTGGAGAGACCCAGTACTTC. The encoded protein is CASSLMGVGGFGETQYF.